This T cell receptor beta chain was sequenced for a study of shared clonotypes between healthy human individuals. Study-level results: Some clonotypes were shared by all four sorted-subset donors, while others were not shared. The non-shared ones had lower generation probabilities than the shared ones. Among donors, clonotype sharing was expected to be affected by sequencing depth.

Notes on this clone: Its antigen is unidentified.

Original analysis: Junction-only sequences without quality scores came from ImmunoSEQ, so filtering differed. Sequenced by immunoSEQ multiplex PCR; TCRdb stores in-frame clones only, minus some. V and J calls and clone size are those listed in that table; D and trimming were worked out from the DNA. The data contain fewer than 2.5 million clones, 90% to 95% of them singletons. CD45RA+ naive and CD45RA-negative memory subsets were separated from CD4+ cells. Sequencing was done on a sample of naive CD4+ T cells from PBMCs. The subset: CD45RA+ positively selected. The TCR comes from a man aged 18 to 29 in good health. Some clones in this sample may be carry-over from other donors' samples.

CDR3 region: CASSERSGRAQPQHF. The CDR3 nucleotides read TGTGCCAGCAGTGAAAGATCCGGCAGAGCTCAGCCCCAGCATTTT. This chain connects TRBV2 to TRBJ1-5; D gene uncertain. This CDR3 region has 15 residues. CDR1 SNHLY and CDR2 FYNNEI come from the germline V gene. V was clipped by 2 bases and J by 6 bases, with 14 bases between them. The variable domain in full, completed from reference TRBV2 and TRBJ1-5, reads EPEVTQTPSHQVTQMGQEVILRCVPISNHLYFYWYRQILGQKVEFLVSFYNNEISEKSEIFDDQFSVERPDGSNFTLKIRSTKLEDSAMYFCASSERSGRAQPQHFGDGTRLSIL.